The entry that follows covers one T cell receptor beta chain sequence. What it binds is unknown. At one of its ends the junction is not consistent with the germline gene, which may arise from a read error. This record comes from a study of cytotoxic CD8 clonotypes in ibrutinib-treated CLL. Study at large: Responses comprised about 25 partial and 2 complete; at median roughly 70 months, 14 remained remitted and about twelve progressed.

The germline V gene encodes CDR1 SSHAT and CDR2 FNYEAQ (reference sequence). The CDR3 runs to 15 residues. TCRdb keeps only in-frame clones here, not all; method: immunoSEQ multiplex PCR. The sample holds roughly 150,000 clones; about 88% are singletons and the top ten take around 3%. Study-wide results and caveats: Public clonotypes were uncommon and contracted or stayed stable on treatment.

Source: PBMCs, taken at disease progression, from a patient treated with ibrutinib. This chain links TRBV7-7 with TRBJ2-5; TRBD2 agrees at 8 bases. This clonotype was sampled from a human donor with chronic lymphocytic leukemia. CDR3 nucleotides: TGTGCTAGCAGCTTAGCCATGGCGGGAGGCGAGACCCAGTACTTC. It yields the protein CASSLAMAGGETQYF.